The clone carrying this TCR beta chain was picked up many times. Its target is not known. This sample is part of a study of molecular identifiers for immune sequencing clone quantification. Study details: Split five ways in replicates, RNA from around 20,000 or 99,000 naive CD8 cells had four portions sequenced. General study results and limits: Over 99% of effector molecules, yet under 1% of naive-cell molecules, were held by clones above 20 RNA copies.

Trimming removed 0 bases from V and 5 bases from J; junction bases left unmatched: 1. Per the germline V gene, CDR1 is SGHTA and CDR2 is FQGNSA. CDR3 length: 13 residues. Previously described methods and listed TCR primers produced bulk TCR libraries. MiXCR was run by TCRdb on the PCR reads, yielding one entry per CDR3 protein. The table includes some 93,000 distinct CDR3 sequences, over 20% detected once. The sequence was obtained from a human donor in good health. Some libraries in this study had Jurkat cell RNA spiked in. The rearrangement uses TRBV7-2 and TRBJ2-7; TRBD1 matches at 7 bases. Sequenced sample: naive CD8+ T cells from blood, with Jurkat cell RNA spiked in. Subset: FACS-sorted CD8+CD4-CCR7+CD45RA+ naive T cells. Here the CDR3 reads CASSLAQGDEQYF. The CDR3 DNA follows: TGTGCCAGCAGCTTAGCGCAGGGGGACGAGCAGTACTTC.